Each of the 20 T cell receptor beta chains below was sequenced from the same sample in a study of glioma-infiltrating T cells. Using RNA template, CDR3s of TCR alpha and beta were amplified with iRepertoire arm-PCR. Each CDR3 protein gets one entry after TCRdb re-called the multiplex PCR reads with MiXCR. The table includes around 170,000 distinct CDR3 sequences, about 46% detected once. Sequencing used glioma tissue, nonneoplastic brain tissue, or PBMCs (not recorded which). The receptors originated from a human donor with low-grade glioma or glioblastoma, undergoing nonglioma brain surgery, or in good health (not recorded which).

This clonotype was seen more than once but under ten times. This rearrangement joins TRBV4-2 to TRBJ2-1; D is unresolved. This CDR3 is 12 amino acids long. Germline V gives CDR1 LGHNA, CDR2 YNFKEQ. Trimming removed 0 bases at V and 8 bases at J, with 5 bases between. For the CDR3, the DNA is TGTGCCAGCAGCCAAGAAGGGTATGAGCAGTTCTTC. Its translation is CASSQEGYEQFF.

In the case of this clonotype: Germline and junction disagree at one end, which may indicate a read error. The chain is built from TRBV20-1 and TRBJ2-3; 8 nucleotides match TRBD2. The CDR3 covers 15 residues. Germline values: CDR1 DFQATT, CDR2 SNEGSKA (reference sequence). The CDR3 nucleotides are TGCAGTGCTAGATCTCCGCGGGAGGTTGCAGATGCGCAGTATTTT. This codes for CSARSPREVADAQYF.

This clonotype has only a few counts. This CDR3 reads CASSQGGNTEAFF. The CDR3 DNA reads as TGTGCCAGCAGCCAAGGGGGGAACACTGAAGCTTTCTTT. The rearrangement joins TRBV4-2 to TRBJ1-1; D is unclear. Germline CDR1 reads LGHNA; CDR2 reads YNFKEQ. V lost 1 base and J lost 1, with 4 bases in between. The CDR3 contains 13 residues.

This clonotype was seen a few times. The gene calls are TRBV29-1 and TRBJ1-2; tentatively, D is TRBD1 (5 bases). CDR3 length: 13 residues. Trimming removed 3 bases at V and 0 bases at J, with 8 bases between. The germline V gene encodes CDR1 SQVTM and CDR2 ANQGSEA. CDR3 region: CSVDSGTNYGYTF. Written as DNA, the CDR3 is TGCAGCGTTGACTCAGGGACTAACTATGGCTACACCTTC.

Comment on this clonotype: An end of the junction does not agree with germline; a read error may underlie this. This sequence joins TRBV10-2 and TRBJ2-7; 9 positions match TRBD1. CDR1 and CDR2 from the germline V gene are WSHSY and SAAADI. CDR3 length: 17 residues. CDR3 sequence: CASRHPLQQGATYEQYF. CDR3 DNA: TGTGCCAGCAGACACCCACTACAACAGGGGGCAACCTACGAGCAGTACTTC.

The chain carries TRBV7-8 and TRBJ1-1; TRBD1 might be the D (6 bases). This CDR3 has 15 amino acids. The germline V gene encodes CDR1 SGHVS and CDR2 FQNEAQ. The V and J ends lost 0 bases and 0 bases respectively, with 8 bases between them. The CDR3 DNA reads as TGTGCCAGCAGCTTAGCGACAGGAATGAACACTGAAGCTTTCTTT. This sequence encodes CASSLATGMNTEAFF. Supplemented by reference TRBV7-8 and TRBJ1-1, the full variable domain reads GAGVSQSPRYKVAKRGQDVALRCDPISGHVSLFWYQQALGQGPEFLTYFQNEAQLDKSGLPSDRFFAERPEGSVSTLKIQRTQQEDSAVYLCASSLATGMNTEAFFGQGTRLTVV.

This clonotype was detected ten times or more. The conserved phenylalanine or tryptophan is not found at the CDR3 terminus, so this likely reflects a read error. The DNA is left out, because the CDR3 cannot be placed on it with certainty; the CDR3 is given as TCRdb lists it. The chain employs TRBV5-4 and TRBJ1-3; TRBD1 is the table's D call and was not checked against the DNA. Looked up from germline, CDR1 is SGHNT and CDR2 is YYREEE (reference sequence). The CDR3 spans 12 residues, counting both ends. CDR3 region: CASSMDGGMANV.

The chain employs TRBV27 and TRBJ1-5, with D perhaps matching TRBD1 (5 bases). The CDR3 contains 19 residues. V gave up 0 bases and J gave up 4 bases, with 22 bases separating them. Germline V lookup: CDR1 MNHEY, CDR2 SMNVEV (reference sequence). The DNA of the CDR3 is TGTGCCAGCAGTTTATCGATCTTGTTATGGGCCAGGGATAATCAGCCCCAGCATTTT. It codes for CASSLSILLWARDNQPQHF.

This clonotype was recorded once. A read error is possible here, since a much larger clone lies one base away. The CDR3 region has the DNA TGTGCCAGCAGTAAAGGACAGGGCGTGAACACCCAGTACTTC. Amino acid sequence: CASSKGQGVNTQYF. The chain couples TRBV28 to TRBJ2-5, with 8 bases lining up with TRBD1. V shed 5 bases, J shed 8 bases, and the junction held 10 bases outside the gene matches. Germline V CDR1 and CDR2: MDHEN, SYDVKM. CDR3 size: 14 residues.

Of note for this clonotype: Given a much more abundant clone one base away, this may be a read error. The CDR3: CARSLESGQGYQPQHF. The CDR3 DNA reads as TGTGCCAGAAGCTTAGAGAGCGGACAGGGGTATCAGCCCCAGCATTTT. The chain employs TRBV7-2 and TRBJ1-5, with TRBD1 matching 9 bases. The CDR3 has 16 amino acids. Germline CDR1 reads SGHTA; CDR2 reads FQGNSA.

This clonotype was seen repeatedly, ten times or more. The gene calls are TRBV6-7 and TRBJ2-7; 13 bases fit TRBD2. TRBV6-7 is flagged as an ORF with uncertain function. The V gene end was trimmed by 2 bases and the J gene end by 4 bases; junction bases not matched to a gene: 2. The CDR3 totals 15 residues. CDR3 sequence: CASSYGLAGAYEQYF. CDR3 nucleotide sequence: TGTGCCAGCAGTTACGGACTAGCGGGAGCATACGAGCAGTACTTC.

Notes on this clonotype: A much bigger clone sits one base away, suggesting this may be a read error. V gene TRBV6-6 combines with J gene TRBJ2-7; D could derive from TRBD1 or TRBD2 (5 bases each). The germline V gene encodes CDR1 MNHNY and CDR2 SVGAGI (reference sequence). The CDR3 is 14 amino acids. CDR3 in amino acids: CASSYSRESYEKYF. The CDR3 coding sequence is TGTGCCAGCAGTTACTCCAGGGAGTCCTACGAGAAGTACTTC.

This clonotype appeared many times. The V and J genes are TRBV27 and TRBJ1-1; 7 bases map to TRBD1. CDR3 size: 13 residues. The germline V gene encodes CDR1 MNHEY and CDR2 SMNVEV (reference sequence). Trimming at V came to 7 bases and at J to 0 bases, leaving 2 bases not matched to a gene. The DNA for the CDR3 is TGTGCCAGCATAGACAGGGTGAACACTGAAGCTTTCTTT. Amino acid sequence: CASIDRVNTEAFF.

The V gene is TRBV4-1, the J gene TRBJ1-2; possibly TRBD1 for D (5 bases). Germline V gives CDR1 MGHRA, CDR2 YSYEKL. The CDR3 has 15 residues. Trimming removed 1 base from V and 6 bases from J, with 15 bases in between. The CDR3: CASSQAEQVSDGYTF. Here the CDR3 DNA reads TGCGCCAGCAGCCAAGCAGAACAGGTATCGGATGGCTACACCTTC.

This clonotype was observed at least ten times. CDR3 region: CASRRTGWGSSLRPQHF. DNA for the CDR3: TGTGCCAGCAGACGGACAGGTTGGGGGTCTTCGCTTAGGCCCCAGCATTTT. V usage is TRBV28 and J usage is TRBJ1-5; 7 nucleotides line up with TRBD1. The CDR3 length is 17 residues. The germline V gene has CDR1 MDHEN and CDR2 SYDVKM. J lost 9 bases, V lost 6 bases, and 20 bases had no gene match.

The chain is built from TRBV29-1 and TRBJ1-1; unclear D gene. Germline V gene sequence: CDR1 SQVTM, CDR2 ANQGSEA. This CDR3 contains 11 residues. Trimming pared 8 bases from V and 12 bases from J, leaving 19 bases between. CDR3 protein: CSFTQTRESFF. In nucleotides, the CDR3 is TGCAGCTTCACGCAAACCCGTGAGTCTTTCTTT.

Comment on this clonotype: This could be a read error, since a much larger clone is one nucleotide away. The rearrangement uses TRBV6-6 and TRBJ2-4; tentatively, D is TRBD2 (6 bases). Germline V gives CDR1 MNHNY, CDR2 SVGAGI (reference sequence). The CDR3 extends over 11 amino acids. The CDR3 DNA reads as TGTGCCAGCAGCTACGGGAGCATTAAGTACTTC. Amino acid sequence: CASSYGSIKYF.

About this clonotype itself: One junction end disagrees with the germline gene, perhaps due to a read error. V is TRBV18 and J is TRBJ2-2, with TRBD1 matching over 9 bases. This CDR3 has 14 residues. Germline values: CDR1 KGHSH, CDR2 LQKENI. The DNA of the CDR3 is TGTGCCAGCTCACGGGACAGGGACACCTGGGAGCTGTTTTTT. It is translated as CASSRDRDTWELFF.

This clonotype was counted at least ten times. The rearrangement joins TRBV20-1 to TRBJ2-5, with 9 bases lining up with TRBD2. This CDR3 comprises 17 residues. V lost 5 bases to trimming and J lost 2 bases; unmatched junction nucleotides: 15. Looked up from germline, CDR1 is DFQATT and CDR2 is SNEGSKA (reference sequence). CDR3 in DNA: TGCAGTGCTCCCGGGACTAGCTTCGGACTACAACAAGAGACCCAGTACTTC. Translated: CSAPGTSFGLQQETQYF.

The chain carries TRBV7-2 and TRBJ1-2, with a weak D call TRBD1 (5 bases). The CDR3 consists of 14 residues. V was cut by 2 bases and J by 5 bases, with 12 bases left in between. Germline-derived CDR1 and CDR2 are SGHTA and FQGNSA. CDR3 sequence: CASSLPGLRYGYTF. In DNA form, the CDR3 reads TGTGCCAGCAGCTTACCGGGACTGCGATATGGCTACACCTTC.